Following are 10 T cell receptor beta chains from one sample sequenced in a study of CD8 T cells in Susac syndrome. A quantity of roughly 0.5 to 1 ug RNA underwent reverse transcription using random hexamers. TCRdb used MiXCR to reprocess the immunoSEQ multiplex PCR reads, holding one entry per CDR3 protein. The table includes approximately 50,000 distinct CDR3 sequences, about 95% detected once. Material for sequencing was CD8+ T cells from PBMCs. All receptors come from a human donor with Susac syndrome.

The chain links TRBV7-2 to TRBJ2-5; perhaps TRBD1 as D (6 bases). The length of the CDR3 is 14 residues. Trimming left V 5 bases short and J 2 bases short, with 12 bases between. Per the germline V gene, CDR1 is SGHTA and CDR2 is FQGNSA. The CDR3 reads CASSPRTEQETQYF. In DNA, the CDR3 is TGTGCCAGCAGCCCACGGACAGAACAAGAGACCCAGTACTTC.

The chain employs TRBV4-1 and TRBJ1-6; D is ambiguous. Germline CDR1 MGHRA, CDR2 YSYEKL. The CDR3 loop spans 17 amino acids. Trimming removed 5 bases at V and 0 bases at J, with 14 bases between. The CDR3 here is CASSIKAQSSYNSPLHF. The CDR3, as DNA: TGCGCCAGCAGCATTAAGGCGCAAAGCTCCTATAATTCACCCCTCCACTTT.

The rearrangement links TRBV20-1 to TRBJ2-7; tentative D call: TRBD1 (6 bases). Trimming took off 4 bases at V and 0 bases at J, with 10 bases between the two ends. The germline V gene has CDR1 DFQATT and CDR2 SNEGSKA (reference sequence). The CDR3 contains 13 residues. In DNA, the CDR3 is TGCAGTGCTAACCGGGACAACTCCTACGAGCAGTACTTC. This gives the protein CSANRDNSYEQYF.

This CDR3 is CASSLDRRYEQYF. CDR3 nucleotides: TGTGCCAGCAGCCTGGACAGGAGGTACGAGCAGTACTTC. The chain employs TRBV11-1 and TRBJ2-7, with 7 bases matching TRBD1. Germline lookup yields CDR1 SGHAT and CDR2 FQDESV (reference sequence). The junction had 5 bases not matched to a gene; V was cut back by 5 bases and J by 4 bases. CDR3 length equals 13 residues.

CDR3: CASSLGQGTSQPQHF. CDR3 DNA sequence: TGTGCCAGCTCCCTCGGACAGGGGACTAGTCAGCCCCAGCATTTT. V is TRBV18 and J is TRBJ1-5; 9 bases are a match to TRBD1. This CDR3 has 15 residues. Germline values: CDR1 KGHSH, CDR2 LQKENI. The V segment lost 6 bases and the J segment 6 bases; nucleotides outside the gene matches: 9. The full variable domain, its missing parts supplied by reference TRBV18 and TRBJ1-5, is NAGVMQNPRHLVRRRGQEARLRCSPMKGHSHVYWYRQLPEEGLKFMVYLQKENIIDESGMPKERFSAEFPKEGPSILRIQQVVRGDSAAYFCASSLGQGTSQPQHFGDGTRLSIL.

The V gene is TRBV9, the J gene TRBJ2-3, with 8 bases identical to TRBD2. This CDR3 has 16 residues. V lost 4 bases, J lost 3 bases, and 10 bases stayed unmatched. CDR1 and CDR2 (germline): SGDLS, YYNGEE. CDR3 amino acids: CASSPLSGGPTDTQYF. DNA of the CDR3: TGTGCCAGCAGCCCCCTTTCGGGGGGGCCGACAGATACGCAGTATTTT.

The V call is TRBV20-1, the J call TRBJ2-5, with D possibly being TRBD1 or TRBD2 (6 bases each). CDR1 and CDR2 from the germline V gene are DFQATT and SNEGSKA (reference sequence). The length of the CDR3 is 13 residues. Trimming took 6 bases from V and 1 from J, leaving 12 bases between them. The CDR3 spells CSARGGAQETQYF. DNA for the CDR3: TGCAGTGCCAGGGGCGGGGCCCAAGAGACCCAGTACTTC.

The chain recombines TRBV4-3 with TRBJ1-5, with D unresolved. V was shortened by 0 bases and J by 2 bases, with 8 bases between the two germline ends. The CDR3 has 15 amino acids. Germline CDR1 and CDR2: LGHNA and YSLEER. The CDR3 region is CASSQDFRGNQPQHF. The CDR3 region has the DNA TGCGCCAGCAGCCAAGATTTCAGAGGCAATCAGCCCCAGCATTTT.

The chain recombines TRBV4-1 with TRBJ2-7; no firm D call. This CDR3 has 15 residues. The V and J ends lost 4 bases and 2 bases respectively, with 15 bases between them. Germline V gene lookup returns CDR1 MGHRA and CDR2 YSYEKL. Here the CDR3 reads CASSLNLRLTYEQYF. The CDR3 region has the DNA TGCGCCAGCAGCCTAAATCTTAGACTTACCTACGAGCAGTACTTC.

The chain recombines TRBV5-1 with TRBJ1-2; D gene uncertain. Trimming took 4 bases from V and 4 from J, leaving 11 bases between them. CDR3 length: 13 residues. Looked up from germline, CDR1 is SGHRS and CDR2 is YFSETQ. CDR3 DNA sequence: TGCGCCAGCAGCGAGGGCCGGGGCTATGGCTACACCTTC. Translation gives CASSEGRGYGYTF.